This is a list of T cell receptor beta chains from one sample in a study of neoadjuvant anti-PD-1 for oral cavity cancer. Sequenced by immunoSEQ multiplex PCR; TCRdb stores in-frame clones only, minus some. The profile shows around 24,000 clones, around a quarter of them singletons. The sample here was tumor tissue, taken after nivolumab (anti-PD-1) treatment. The origin of the receptors is a person between 40 and 85 years old with oral cavity squamous cell carcinoma. The CDR3 runs from the conserved cysteine through the conserved F or W. D genes are given only for firm matches. Rows give clone size only sometimes, using once, few, many, or a class for an expanded clone.

V gene	clone size	J gene	D gene	CDR3 DNA	CDR3 protein
TRBV5-1	-	TRBJ1-4	-	TGCGCCAGCAGCTTGGATACCTACAATGAAAAACTGTTTTTT	CASSLDTYNEKLFF
TRBV28	once	TRBJ1-1	-	TGTGCCAGCACCCTCGGACAGTTGAACACTGAAGCTTTCTTT	CASTLGQLNTEAFF
TRBV27	-	TRBJ1-5	-	TGTGCCAGCAGTTCACAGGGTCGGCAGCCCCAGCATTTT	CASSSQGRQPQHF
TRBV4-1	-	TRBJ1-5	-	TGCGCCAGCAGCCAAGTGCATGACATAGCGGGAAGGCCCCAGCATTTT	CASSQVHDIAGRPQHF
TRBV27	-	TRBJ1-6	-	TGTGCCAGCAGTAATAACAGAAATTCACCCCTCCACTTT	CASSNNRNSPLHF
TRBV6-5	-	TRBJ1-1	-	TGTGCCAGCAGTTACGTCCGGGACACTGAAGCTTTCTTT	CASSYVRDTEAFF
TRBV27	few	TRBJ2-3	-	TGTGCCAGCTGCCCGGCGGACACAGATACGCAGTATTTT	CASCPADTDTQYF
TRBV19	-	TRBJ1-3	-	TGTGCCAGTAGTATAGAAGGAAACACCATATATTTT	CASSIEGNTIYF
TRBV29-1	-	TRBJ1-1	TRBD1	TGCAGCGTTGAGGTTACAGGGGGACTTGAAGCTTTCTTT	CSVEVTGGLEAFF
TRBV27	many	TRBJ2-1	TRBD2	TGTGCCAGCAGTGCTAGCGGGGATTACAATGAGCAGTTCTTC	CASSASGDYNEQFF
TRBV7-9	many	TRBJ1-5	-	TGTGCCAGCAGCTCCCTGGGGGTACCGGAGAGCAATCAGCCCCAGCATTTT	CASSSLGVPESNQPQHF
TRBV19	-	TRBJ1-2	-	TGTGCCAGTAGTAAGCAGGGAAACTATGGCTACACCTTC	CASSKQGNYGYTF
TRBV19	-	TRBJ1-6	-	TGTGCCAGTATTGGTAGCTCCTATAATTCACCCCTCCACTTT	CASIGSSYNSPLHF
TRBV30	many	TRBJ1-5	-	TGTGCCTGGACCCTCGGGCAGCCCCAGCATTTT	CAWTLGQPQHF
TRBV6-4	-	TRBJ2-2	-	TGTGCCAGCAGTGAGGCTGACACCGGGGAGCTGTTTTTT	CASSEADTGELFF